Listed here are 25 T cell receptor beta chains from one sample, sequenced in a study of blood T cell repertoires in COVID-19 (dated by TCRdb to the early 2020s). Library prep was done by the immunoSEQ multiplex PCR assay. The table was pulled from immuneACCESS by TCRdb, which kept in-frame rearrangements only. Such tables lose some clones; where checked, under half of the loss comes from unresolved V genes, and the rest has no known cause. A total of about 230,000 clones appear in this sample, 85% to 90% of them only once. The ten largest clones take up around 4.2% of the sample. Sequencing was done on a sample of PBMCs or T cells enriched from blood (not recorded which). The receptors stem from a woman aged 30 to 39 with acute COVID-19.

The chain joins TRBV19 to TRBJ2-3; tentatively, D is TRBD1 (5 bases). Germline V gene lookup returns CDR1 LNHDA and CDR2 SQIVND (reference sequence). Trimming took off 5 bases at V and 2 bases at J, with 8 bases between the two ends. CDR3 size: 13 residues. CDR3 sequence reads: CASSLRVTDTQYF. In DNA, the CDR3 is TGTGCCAGTAGTCTCAGGGTCACAGATACGCAGTATTTT.

This clone was detected a few times. The genes are TRBV19 and TRBJ1-2; 7 nucleotides agree with TRBD1. The CDR3 has 14 amino acids. From germline, CDR1 is LNHDA and CDR2 SQIVND (reference sequence). The trim removed 1 base at V and 4 bases at J, leaving 3 bases unmatched. CDR3 nucleotide sequence: TGTGCCAGTAGTATAGGGGGACAGTCCTATGGCTACACCTTC. Translation gives CASSIGGQSYGYTF.

V is TRBV19 and J is TRBJ1-5, with a weak D call TRBD1 (6 bases). V was pared by 3 bases and J by 3 bases, with 18 bases between. The CDR3 runs 17 residues. CDR1 and CDR2 (germline): LNHDA, SQIVND (reference sequence). The CDR3 sequence is CASSMPRFGGHNQPQHF. CDR3 DNA sequence: TGTGCCAGTAGTATGCCTCGGTTCGGGGGGCACAATCAGCCCCAGCATTTT.

Written as DNA, the CDR3 is TGCGCCAGCAGTGAGTCGACTCCCGGGAATGAGCAGTTCTTC. This encodes CASSESTPGNEQFF. This chain links TRBV10-1 with TRBJ2-1, with no clear D. This CDR3 region has 14 residues. V shed 0 bases and J shed 7 bases, with 10 bases lying between them. Germline loops: CDR1 WNHNN, CDR2 SYGVQD (reference sequence).

The chain joins TRBV7-8 to TRBJ1-1, with D tentatively TRBD1 (5 bases). CDR3 size: 11 residues. CDR1 is SGHVS and CDR2 is FQNEAQ in the germline V gene. Trimming left V 5 bases short and J 10 bases short, with 11 bases between. Here the CDR3 DNA reads TGTGCCAGCAGCCTATACGGGGGAGCTTTCTTT. Its translation is CASSLYGGAFF.

The chain links TRBV7-2 to TRBJ1-2; 7 bases match TRBD1. The CDR3 is 15 residues long. The germline V gene encodes CDR1 SGHTA and CDR2 FQGNSA. Trimming took 1 base from V and 2 from J; bases not matched to a gene: 4. CDR3 residues: CASSLEVGQNYGYTF. CDR3 sequence (DNA): TGTGCCAGCAGCTTAGAGGTGGGACAGAACTATGGCTACACCTTC.

The gene calls are TRBV7-2 and TRBJ1-5; D gene unclear. Trimming cost V 1 base and J 1 base, with 17 bases left between them. The CDR3 has 18 amino acids. Germline V gives CDR1 SGHTA, CDR2 FQGNSA. In DNA, the CDR3 is TGTGCCAGCAGCTTAGAGTCTGCGAGGCCATTCAGCAATCAGCCCCAGCATTTT. It yields the protein CASSLESARPFSNQPQHF.

The chain couples TRBV5-1 to TRBJ1-1, with a possible D match to TRBD1 (5 bases). V lost 1 base and J 4 bases, leaving 11 bases between the germline ends. CDR1 and CDR2 (germline): SGHRS, YFSETQ. The CDR3 extends over 14 amino acids. The CDR3 here is CASSLPTDSTEAFF. CDR3 sequence (DNA): TGCGCCAGCAGCTTGCCGACAGACAGCACTGAAGCTTTCTTT. Variable domain in full (rest from reference TRBV5-1 and TRBJ1-1): KAGVTQTPRYLIKTRGQQVTLSCSPISGHRSVSWYQQTPGQGLQFLFEYFSETQRNKGNFPGRFSGRQFSNSRSEMNVSTLELGDSALYLCASSLPTDSTEAFFGQGTRLTVV.

V usage is TRBV7-9 and J usage is TRBJ1-2; D call uncertain. With 3 bases removed from V and 6 bases from J, the gap between germline ends came to 2 bases. The CDR3 spans 10 residues. Germline assignment: CDR1 SEHNR and CDR2 FQNEAQ (reference sequence). For the CDR3, the DNA is TGTGCCAGCAGCTTCAATGGCTACACCTTC. It yields the protein CASSFNGYTF. Together with reference TRBV7-9 and TRBJ1-2, the CDR3 gives the full variable domain: DTGVSQNPRHKITKRGQNVTFRCDPISEHNRLYWYRQTLGQGPEFLTYFQNEAQLEKSRLLSDRFSAERPKGSFSTLEIQRTEQGDSAMYLCASSFNGYTFGSGTRLTVV.

The CDR3: CASRASGGNYEQYF. CDR3 bases: TGTGCCAGCAGGGCTAGCGGGGGGAATTACGAGCAGTACTTC. J is TRBJ2-7 and V is TRBV6-5; TRBD2 agrees at 11 bases. This CDR3 has 14 amino acids. V was clipped by 6 bases and J by 4 bases; unmatched bases: 5. Germline lookup yields CDR1 MNHEY and CDR2 SVGAGI.

The J gene is TRBJ1-2, the V gene TRBV5-1; TRBD1 matches 9 bases. The CDR3 totals 14 residues. J gave up 4 bases and V 2 bases, and 3 bases lay outside the gene matches. Germline assignment: CDR1 SGHRS and CDR2 YFSETQ. As DNA, the CDR3 is TGCGCCAGCAGCTTAACGGGACAGGGCTATGGCTACACCTTC. This encodes CASSLTGQGYGYTF.

A few counts support this clone. The V and J genes are TRBV6-2 or TRBV6-3 and TRBJ1-2; D uncertain. CDR3 length equals 15 residues. With 5 bases removed from V and 0 bases from J, the gap between germline ends came to 13 bases. From germline, CDR1 is MNHEY and CDR2 SVGEGT. The CDR3 spells CASSTRGSTNYGYTF. The CDR3 coding sequence is TGTGCCAGCAGTACACGAGGGAGCACTAACTATGGCTACACCTTC.

The CDR3 here is CASSGTGGGQPQHF. Here the CDR3 DNA reads TGTGCCAGCAGTGGGACAGGGGGCGGGCAGCCCCAGCATTTT. V and J are TRBV28 and TRBJ1-5; 12 nucleotides line up with TRBD1. This CDR3 is built from 14 residues. Trimming removed 5 bases from V and 7 bases from J; junction bases left unmatched: 3. Germline V gene sequence: CDR1 MDHEN, CDR2 SYDVKM.

This chain links TRBV7-9 with TRBJ1-5; the D gene is possibly TRBD1 (5 bases). CDR3 length: 17 amino acids. Per germline, CDR1 SEHNR and CDR2 FQNEAQ (reference sequence). V lost 1 base to trimming and J lost 1 base, with 14 bases between them. The CDR3 region has the DNA TGTGCCAGCAGCTTAGGACAGTCCCCTACGAGCAATCAGCCCCAGCATTTT. Protein sequence: CASSLGQSPTSNQPQHF.

V usage is TRBV28 and J usage is TRBJ2-5, with TRBD1 as a possible D gene (6 bases). This CDR3 is built from 15 residues. Germline assignment: CDR1 MDHEN and CDR2 SYDVKM. Trimming pared 6 bases from V and 5 bases from J, leaving 19 bases between. The CDR3 nucleotides are TGTGCCAGCAGAGCGGTGGGGTGGCAGGGGGAGACCCAGTACTTC. Translation: CASRAVGWQGETQYF. The full variable domain, rest sourced from reference TRBV28 and TRBJ2-5, is DVKVTQSSRYLVKRTGEKVFLECVQDMDHENMFWYRQDPGLGLRLIYFSYDVKMKEKGDIPEGYSVSREKKERFSLILESASTNQTSMYLCASRAVGWQGETQYFGPGTRLLVL.

This chain uses TRBV23-1 with TRBJ1-2, with TRBD1 matching over 7 bases. TRBV23-1 is annotated as an ORF whose role is uncertain. The CDR3 has 16 amino acids. Trimming at V came to 8 bases and at J to 3 bases, leaving 15 bases not matched to a gene. The CDR3 DNA reads TGCGCCAGCGGCTCCAGAGGGGGCAGTCTATACTATGGCTACACCTTC. Translated, it gives CASGSRGGSLYYGYTF.

V is TRBV10-3 and J is TRBJ2-7; D is unresolved. The CDR3 spans 13 residues. Germline V gene sequence: CDR1 ENHRY, CDR2 SYGVKD. Trimming removed 2 bases from V and 2 bases from J, with 7 bases in between. For the CDR3, the DNA is TGTGCCATCAGTGAGGGGCAGGCCTACGAGCAGTACTTC. Its protein product is CAISEGQAYEQYF.

This clone came up a few times. This CDR3 is also generated by other DNA sequences in the sample. V gene TRBV27 combines with J gene TRBJ2-2; D possibly corresponds to TRBD1 (6 bases). V was clipped by 2 bases and J by 0 bases, with 7 bases between them. The CDR3 spans 15 residues. Germline CDR1 is MNHEY and CDR2 is SMNVEV (reference sequence). DNA for the CDR3: TGTGCCAGCAGTTTAAAGGGGGCGAACACCGGGGAGCTGTTTTTT. Encoded protein: CASSLKGANTGELFF.

The rearrangement joins TRBV7-7 to TRBJ2-5, with 11 bases fitting TRBD2. The CDR3 consists of 15 residues. Germline-derived CDR1 and CDR2 are SSHAT and FNYEAQ (reference sequence). V dropped 6 bases and J dropped 1; count of bases not matched to a gene: 4. The DNA for the CDR3 is TGTGCCAGCAGTCCTAGCGGGGGGCGCCAAGAGACCCAGTACTTC. Protein product: CASSPSGGRQETQYF.

The rearrangement joins TRBV5-4 to TRBJ2-5; TRBD2 agrees at 11 bases. Germline CDR1 and CDR2: SGHNT and YYREEE (reference sequence). V trimming: 5 bases; J trimming: 4 bases; junction bases outside the gene matches: 10. This CDR3 comprises 16 residues. The CDR3: CASSQRRLAGSETQYF. CDR3 sequence (DNA): TGTGCCAGCAGTCAAAGACGACTAGCGGGGTCAGAGACCCAGTACTTC.

This sequence joins TRBV30 and TRBJ1-5; 8 bases match TRBD1. The CDR3 has 14 residues. CDR1 and CDR2 (germline): GTSNPN, SVGIG (reference sequence). The junction had 6 bases not matched to a gene; V was cut back by 1 base and J by 7 bases. CDR3 coding DNA: TGTGCCTGGAGTGGACGGACAGGGAGGCAGCCCCAGCATTTT. It translates to CAWSGRTGRQPQHF. Variable domain in full (rest from reference TRBV30 and TRBJ1-5): SQTIHQWPATLVQPVGSPLSLECTVEGTSNPNLYWYRQAAGRGLQLLFYSVGIGQISSEVPQNLSASRPQDRQFILSSKKLLLSDSGFYLCAWSGRTGRQPQHFGDGTRLSIL.

This chain links TRBV9 with TRBJ1-1, with 7 positions matching TRBD1. The V gene end was trimmed by 4 bases and the J gene end by 4 bases; junction bases not matched to a gene: 7. CDR3 length equals 14 residues. The germline CDR1 and CDR2 sequences are SGDLS and YYNGEE. The CDR3 is CASSPRQGTTEAFF. The DNA of the CDR3 is TGTGCCAGCAGCCCACGACAGGGTACCACTGAAGCTTTCTTT.

The chain joins TRBV4-1 to TRBJ2-1; 8 nucleotides line up with TRBD2. Germline V gene lookup returns CDR1 MGHRA and CDR2 YSYEKL. Unmatched junction bases numbered 6, after V lost 2 bases and J lost 3 bases. The CDR3 runs 16 residues. The CDR3 reads CASSQQAGAIYNEQFF. The CDR3, as DNA: TGCGCCAGCAGCCAACAAGCGGGGGCGATCTACAATGAGCAGTTCTTC.

The genes are TRBV19 and TRBJ2-7, with TRBD2 identical over 10 bases. Trimming cost V 3 bases and J 3 bases; bases outside gene matches: 5. Germline V gene sequence: CDR1 LNHDA, CDR2 SQIVND (reference sequence). The CDR3 has 15 amino acids. The CDR3 region has the DNA TGTGCCAGTAGTATCACTAGCGGGATCTTCTACGAGCAGTACTTC. Residues: CASSITSGIFYEQYF.

The rearrangement uses TRBV2 and TRBJ1-1, with D hard to call. Germline CDR1 SNHLY, CDR2 FYNNEI. The CDR3 is made up of 14 amino acids. V was shortened by 8 bases and J by 1 base, with 14 bases between the two germline ends. The DNA of the CDR3 is TGTGCCAGCTCCGGGGAAGGACGGAACACTGAAGCTTTCTTT. This codes for CASSGEGRNTEAFF.